This TCR beta chain was sequenced during a study of T cell responses to AZD1222 COVID-19 vaccine. Whole-study findings and limits: Just a handful of AZD1222 recipients tested seropositive at baseline.

The CDR3 is 15 residues long. The germline V and J ends were trimmed by 0 bases and 1 base, with 10 bases remaining between them. CDR1 is SGDLS and CDR2 is YYNGEE in the germline V gene. Worth noting for this clone: Its antigen is unidentified.

Using immunoSEQ multiplex PCR, the repertoire was profiled, and TCRdb retains in-frame clones only, with some absent. The table shows some 120,000 clones, with 80% to 90% occurring only once. Sample: peripheral blood, taken on day 0 of AZD1222 vaccination. The chain employs TRBV9 and TRBJ1-1; D remains ambiguous. The sequence was obtained from an adult in good health. The CDR3 DNA reads as TGTGCCAGCAGCGTAGGAGGAGAACCGAACACTGAAGCTTTCTTT. Translation: CASSVGGEPNTEAFF.